This T cell receptor beta chain was sequenced in a study of cytomegalovirus exposure and HLA in healthy donors. The sample holds a few counts of this clone. PCR primers comprised 60 Vbeta and 13 Jbeta primers. Libraries were prepared by immunoSEQ multiplex PCR; TCRdb keeps only in-frame clonotypes and omits some of them. The sample yields over 150,000 clones, 79% seen once. The CDR3 sequence is 15 residues long. Between the trimmed V and J ends, which lost 4 bases and 2 bases, there was a span of 16 bases. Germline V lookup: CDR1 SGHNT, CDR2 YYREEE (reference sequence). Sequenced sample: PBMCs. The TCR comes from a man aged 25 to 40 in good health and CMV-seropositive. The V gene is TRBV5-4, the J gene TRBJ2-7, with D unclear. The CDR3 loop reads CASSSASQSPYEQYF. The DNA of the CDR3 is TGTGCCAGCAGCAGCGCAAGCCAGTCCCCCTACGAGCAGTACTTC.